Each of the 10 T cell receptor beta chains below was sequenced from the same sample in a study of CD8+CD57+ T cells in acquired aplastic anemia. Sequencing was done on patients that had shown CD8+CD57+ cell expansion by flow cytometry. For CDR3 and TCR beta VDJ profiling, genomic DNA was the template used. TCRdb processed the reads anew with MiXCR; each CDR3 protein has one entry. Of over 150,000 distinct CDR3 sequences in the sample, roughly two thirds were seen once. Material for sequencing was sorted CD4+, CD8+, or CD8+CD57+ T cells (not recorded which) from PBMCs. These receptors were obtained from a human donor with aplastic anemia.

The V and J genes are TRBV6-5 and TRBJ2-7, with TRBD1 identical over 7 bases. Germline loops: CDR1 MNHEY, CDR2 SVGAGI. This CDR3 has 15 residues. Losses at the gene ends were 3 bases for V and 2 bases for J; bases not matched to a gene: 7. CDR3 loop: CASSYLDRIPYEQYF. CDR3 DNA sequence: TGTGCCAGCAGTTATCTGGACAGGATTCCCTACGAGCAGTACTTC.

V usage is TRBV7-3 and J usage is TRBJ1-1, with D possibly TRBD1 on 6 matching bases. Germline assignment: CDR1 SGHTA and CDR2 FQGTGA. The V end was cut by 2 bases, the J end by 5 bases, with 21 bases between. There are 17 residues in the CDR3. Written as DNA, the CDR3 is TGTGCCAGCAGCTTAGATACGTCGCGGGGGCTTGGTACTGAAGCTTTCTTT. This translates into CASSLDTSRGLGTEAFF.

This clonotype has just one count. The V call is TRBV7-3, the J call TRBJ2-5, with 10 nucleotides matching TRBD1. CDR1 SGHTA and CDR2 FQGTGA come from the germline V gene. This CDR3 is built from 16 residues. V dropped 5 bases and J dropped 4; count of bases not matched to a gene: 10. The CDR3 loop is CASSLRARDRGETQYF. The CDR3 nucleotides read TGTGCCAGCAGCCTTCGAGCGAGGGACAGGGGAGAGACCCAGTACTTC.

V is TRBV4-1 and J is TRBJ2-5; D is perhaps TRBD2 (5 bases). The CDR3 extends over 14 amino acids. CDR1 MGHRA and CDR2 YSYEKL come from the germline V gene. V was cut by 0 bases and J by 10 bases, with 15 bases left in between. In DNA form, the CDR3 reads TGCGCCAGCAGCCAAGAACAAGGCGTCGGGATCCAGTACTTC. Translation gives CASSQEQGVGIQYF.

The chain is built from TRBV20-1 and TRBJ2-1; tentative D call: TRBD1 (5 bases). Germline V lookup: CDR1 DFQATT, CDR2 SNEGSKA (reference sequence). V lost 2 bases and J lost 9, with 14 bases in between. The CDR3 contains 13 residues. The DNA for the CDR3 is TGCAGTGCTAGAAGTGATTGGGGCTTTGAGCAGTTCTTC. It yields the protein CSARSDWGFEQFF.

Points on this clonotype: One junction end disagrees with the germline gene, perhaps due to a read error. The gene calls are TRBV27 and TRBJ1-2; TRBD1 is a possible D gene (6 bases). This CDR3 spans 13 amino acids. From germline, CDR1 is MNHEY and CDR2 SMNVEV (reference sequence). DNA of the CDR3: TGTGCCAGCAGCTATGATACAGGGAGGAAGCTTGCCTTC. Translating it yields CASSYDTGRKLAF.

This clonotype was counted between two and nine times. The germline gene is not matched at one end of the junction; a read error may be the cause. CDR3 sequence: CASSQEWRPNYEQYF. The CDR3 bases are TGCGCCAGCAGCCAAGAATGGCGGCCAAACTACGAGCAGTACTTC. The rearrangement links TRBV9 to TRBJ2-7; D unresolved. The CDR3 runs 15 residues. Germline CDR1 SGDLS, CDR2 YYNGEE. Using reference TRBV9 and TRBJ2-7 for the parts outside the CDR3, the full variable domain is DSGVTQTPKHLITATGQRVTLRCSPRSGDLSVYWYQQSLDQGLQFLIQYYNGEERAKGNILERFSAQQFPDLHSELNLSSLELGDSALYFCASSQEWRPNYEQYFGPGTRLTVT.

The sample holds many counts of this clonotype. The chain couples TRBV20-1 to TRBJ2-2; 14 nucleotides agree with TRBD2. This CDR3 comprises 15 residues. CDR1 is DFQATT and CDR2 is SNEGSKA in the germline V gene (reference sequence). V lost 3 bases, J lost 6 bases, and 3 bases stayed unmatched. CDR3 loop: CSARGLAGDSGELFF. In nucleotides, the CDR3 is TGCAGTGCTAGGGGACTAGCGGGAGACTCCGGGGAGCTGTTTTTT.

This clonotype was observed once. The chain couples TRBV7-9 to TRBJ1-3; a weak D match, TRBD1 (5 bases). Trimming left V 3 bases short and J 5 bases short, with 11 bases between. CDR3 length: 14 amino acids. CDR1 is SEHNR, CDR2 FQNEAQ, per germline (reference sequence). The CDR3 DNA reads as TGTGCCAGCAGCTTGGGGCAGACCAGAAACACCATATATTTT. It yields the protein CASSLGQTRNTIYF. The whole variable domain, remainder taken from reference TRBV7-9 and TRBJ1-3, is DTGVSQNPRHKITKRGQNVTFRCDPISEHNRLYWYRQTLGQGPEFLTYFQNEAQLEKSRLLSDRFSAERPKGSFSTLEIQRTEQGDSAMYLCASSLGQTRNTIYFGEGSWLTVV.

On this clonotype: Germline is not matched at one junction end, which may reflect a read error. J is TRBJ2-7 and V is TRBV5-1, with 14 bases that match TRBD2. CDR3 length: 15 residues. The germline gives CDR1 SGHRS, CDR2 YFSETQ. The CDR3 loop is CASRLTSGRGYEQYF. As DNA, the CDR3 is TGTGCCAGCAGGTTGACTAGCGGGAGGGGCTACGAGCAGTACTTC.